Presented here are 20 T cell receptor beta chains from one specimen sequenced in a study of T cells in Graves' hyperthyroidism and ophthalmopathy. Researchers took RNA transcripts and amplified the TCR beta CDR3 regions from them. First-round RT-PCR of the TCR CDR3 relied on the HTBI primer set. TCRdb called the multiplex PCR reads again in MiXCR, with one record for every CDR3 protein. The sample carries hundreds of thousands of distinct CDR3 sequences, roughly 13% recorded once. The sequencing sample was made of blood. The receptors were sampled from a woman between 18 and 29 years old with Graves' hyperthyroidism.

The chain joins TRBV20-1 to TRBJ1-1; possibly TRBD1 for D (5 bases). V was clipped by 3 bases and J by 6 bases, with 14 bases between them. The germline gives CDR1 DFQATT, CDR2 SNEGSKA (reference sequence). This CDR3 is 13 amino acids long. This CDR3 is CSASLRRASEAFF. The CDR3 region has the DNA TGCAGTGCTAGTCTGCGCAGGGCTTCTGAAGCTTTCTTT.

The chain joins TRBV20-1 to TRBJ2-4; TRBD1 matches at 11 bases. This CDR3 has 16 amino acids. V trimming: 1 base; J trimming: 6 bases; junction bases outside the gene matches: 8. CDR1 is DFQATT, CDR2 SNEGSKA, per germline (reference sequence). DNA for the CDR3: TGCAGTGCTAGAGGACCCAGGGACAGGGGGGGAAACATTCAGTACTTC. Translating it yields CSARGPRDRGGNIQYF.

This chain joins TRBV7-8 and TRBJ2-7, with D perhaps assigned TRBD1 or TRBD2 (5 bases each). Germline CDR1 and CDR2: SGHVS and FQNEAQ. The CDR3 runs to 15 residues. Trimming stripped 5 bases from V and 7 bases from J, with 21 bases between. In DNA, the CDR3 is TGTGCCAGCAGCCCGTTTCTCCGGGGCCTAGGGGAGCAGTACTTC. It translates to CASSPFLRGLGEQYF.

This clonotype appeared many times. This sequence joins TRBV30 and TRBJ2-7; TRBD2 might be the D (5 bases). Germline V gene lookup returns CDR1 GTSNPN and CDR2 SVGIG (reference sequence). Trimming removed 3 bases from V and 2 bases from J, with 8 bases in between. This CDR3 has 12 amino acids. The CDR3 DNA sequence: TGTGCCTGGAGCACCGGGACCTACGAGCAGTACTTC. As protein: CAWSTGTYEQYF.

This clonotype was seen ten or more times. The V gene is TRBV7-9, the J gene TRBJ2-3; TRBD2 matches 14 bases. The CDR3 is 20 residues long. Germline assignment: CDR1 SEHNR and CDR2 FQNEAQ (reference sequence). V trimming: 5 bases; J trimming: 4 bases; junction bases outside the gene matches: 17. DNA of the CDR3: TGTGCCAGCAGCCTAACCCCGGGACTAGCGGGAGAAGGCCCGCCAGATACGCAGTATTTT. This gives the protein CASSLTPGLAGEGPPDTQYF. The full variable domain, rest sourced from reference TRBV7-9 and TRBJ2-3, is DTGVSQNPRHKITKRGQNVTFRCDPISEHNRLYWYRQTLGQGPEFLTYFQNEAQLEKSRLLSDRFSAERPKGSFSTLEIQRTEQGDSAMYLCASSLTPGLAGEGPPDTQYFGPGTRLTVL.

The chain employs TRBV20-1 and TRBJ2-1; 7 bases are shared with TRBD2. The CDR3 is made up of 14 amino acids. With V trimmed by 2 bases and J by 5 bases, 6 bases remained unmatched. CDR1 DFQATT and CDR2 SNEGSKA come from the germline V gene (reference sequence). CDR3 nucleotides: TGCAGTGCTAGATGGGGGGGTACCCACAATGAGCAGTTCTTC. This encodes CSARWGGTHNEQFF.

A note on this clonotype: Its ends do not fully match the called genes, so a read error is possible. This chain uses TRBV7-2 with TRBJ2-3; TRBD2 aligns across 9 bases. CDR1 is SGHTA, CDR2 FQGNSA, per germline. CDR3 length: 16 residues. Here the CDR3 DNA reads TGCGCCAGCAGCCAAGGCGGGAGGGCCCCCACAGATACGCCGTATTTT. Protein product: CASSQGGRAPTDTPYF.

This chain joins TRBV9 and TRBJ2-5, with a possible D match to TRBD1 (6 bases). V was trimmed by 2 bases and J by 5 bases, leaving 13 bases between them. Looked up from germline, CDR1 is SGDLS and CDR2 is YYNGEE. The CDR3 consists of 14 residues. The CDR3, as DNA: TGTGCCAGCAGCGTTGCAGGGGCCCCGGAGACCCAGTACTTC. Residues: CASSVAGAPETQYF.

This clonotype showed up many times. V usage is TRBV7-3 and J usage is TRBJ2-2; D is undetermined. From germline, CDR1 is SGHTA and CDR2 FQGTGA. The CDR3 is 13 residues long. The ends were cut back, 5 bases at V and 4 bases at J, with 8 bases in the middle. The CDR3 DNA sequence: TGTGCCAGCAGCCCCGACCTCACCGGGGAGCTGTTTTTT. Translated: CASSPDLTGELFF.

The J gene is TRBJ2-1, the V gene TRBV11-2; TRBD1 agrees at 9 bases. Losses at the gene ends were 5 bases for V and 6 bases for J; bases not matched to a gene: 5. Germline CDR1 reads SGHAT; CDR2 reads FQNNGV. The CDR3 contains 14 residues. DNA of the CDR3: TGTGCCAGCAGCCCCACAGGGGGCGGCAATGAGCAGTTCTTC. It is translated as CASSPTGGGNEQFF.

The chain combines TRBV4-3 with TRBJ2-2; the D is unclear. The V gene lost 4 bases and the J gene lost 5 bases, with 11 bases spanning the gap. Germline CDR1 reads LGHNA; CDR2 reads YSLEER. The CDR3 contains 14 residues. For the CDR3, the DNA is TGCGCCAGCAGCCGGGCCCTTCTAACCGGGGAGCTGTTTTTT. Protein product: CASSRALLTGELFF.

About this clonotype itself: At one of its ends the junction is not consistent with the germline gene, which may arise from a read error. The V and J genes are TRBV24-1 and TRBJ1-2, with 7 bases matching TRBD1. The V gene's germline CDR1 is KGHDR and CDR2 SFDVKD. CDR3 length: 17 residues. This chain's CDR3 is CATSDSTHRGAFYGHTF. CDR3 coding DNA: TGTGCCACCAGTGATTCGACACACAGGGGCGCGTTCTATGGCCACACCTTC.

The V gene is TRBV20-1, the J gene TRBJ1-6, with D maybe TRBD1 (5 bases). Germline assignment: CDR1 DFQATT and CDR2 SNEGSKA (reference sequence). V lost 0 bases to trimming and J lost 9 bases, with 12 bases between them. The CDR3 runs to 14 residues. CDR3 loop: CSARDLGVSSPLHF. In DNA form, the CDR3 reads TGCAGTGCTAGAGATCTAGGGGTCAGTTCACCCCTCCACTTT.

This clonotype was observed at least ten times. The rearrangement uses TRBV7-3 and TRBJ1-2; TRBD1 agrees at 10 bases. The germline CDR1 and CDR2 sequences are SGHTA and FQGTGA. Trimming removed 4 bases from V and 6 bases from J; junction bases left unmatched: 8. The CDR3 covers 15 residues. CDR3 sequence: CASSSTGGDRDGYTF. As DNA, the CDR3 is TGTGCCAGCAGCTCGACAGGGGGCGATCGTGATGGCTACACCTTC.

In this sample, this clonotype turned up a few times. The CDR3 loop reads CASSLNGFGGELFF. Written as DNA, the CDR3 is TGTGCCAGCAGCTTGAACGGTTTCGGAGGGGAGCTGTTTTTT. The V call is TRBV5-4, the J call TRBJ2-2, with D hard to call. Germline CDR1 is SGHNT and CDR2 is YYREEE (reference sequence). Between the trimmed V and J ends, which lost 1 base and 8 bases, there was a span of 12 bases. This CDR3 comprises 14 residues.

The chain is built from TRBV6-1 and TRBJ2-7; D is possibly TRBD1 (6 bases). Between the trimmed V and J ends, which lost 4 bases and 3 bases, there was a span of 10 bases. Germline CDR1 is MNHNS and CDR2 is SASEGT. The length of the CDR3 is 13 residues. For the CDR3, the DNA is TGTGCCAGCAGTGCCAGGACAGTCTACGAGCAGTACTTC. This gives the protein CASSARTVYEQYF.

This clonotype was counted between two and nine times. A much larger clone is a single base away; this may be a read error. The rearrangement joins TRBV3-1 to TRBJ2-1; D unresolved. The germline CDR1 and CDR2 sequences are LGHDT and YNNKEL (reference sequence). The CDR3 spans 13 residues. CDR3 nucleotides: TGTGCCAGCAGCATTAACTCCTACAATGAGCAGTCCTTC. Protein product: CASSINSYNEQSF.

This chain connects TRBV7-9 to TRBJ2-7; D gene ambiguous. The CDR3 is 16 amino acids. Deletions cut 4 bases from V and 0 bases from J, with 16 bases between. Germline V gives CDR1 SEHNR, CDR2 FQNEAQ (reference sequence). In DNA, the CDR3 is TGTGCCAGCAGCTCCCACTATCATATGACCTCCTACGAGCAGTACTTC. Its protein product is CASSSHYHMTSYEQYF.

The CDR3 DNA reads as TGTGCCGGGACAGGGGCACGAGAGACCCAGTACTTC. Its protein is CAGTGARETQYF. This chain uses TRBV2 with TRBJ2-5, with 10 bases identical to TRBD1. Unmatched junction bases numbered 4, after V lost 11 bases and J lost 4 bases. The germline gives CDR1 SNHLY, CDR2 FYNNEI. The CDR3 contains 12 residues.

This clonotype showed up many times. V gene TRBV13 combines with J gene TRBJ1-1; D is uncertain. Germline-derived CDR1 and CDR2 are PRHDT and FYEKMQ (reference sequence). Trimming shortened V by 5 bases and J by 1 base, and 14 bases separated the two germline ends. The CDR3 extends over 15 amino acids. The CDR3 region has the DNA TGTGCCAGCAGCCCGAGGGCCTTTGGGAACACTGAAGCTTTCTTT. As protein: CASSPRAFGNTEAFF.